The present entry profiles one T cell receptor (beta chain) with its context. Its antigen remains unidentified. The CDR3 covers 12 residues. Germline trimming cut 10 bases from V and 6 bases from J; bases unmatched to any gene: 5. The germline V gene encodes CDR1 SNHLY and CDR2 FYNNEI. This specimen belongs to a study of OX40 agonist ivuxolimab in advanced cancers. Study-level background: Recorded diagnoses for dose-escalation patients were hepatocellular carcinoma, melanoma, renal cell or head and neck cancer.

Produced via immunoSEQ multiplex PCR; TCRdb's table is partial and in-frame only. The sample records about 76,000 clones, approximately 91% being singletons. Notes on the study in general: Dose levels from 0.1 to 3.0 mg/kg saw CD4+ and CD8+ blood T cells expand clonally by week 6. In the 0.1-3.0 mg/kg groups, partial responders showed among the lowest expansion. On average, CD8+ T cells showed a greater number of expanded clones than CD4+.

The gene calls are TRBV2 and TRBJ2-2; 7 bases match TRBD2. The starting material was CD4+ or CD8+ T cells sorted from blood, obtained in a trial of the OX40 agonist ivuxolimab. The receptor's source is an adult with an advanced solid tumor such as melanoma, head and neck, liver or kidney cancer. CDR3 DNA: TGTGCCACCCAGCGGGGAGCCGGGGAGCTGTTTTTT. Amino acids: CATQRGAGELFF.